The 16 T cell receptor beta chains below all came from one sample that was sequenced in a study of T cells in Graves' hyperthyroidism and ophthalmopathy. TCR beta CDR3 regions were amplified from RNA transcripts. The TCR CDR3 first-round RT-PCR relied on the HTBI primer set. TCRdb analysed the multiplex PCR reads with MiXCR anew, one entry per CDR3 protein. The table includes a few hundred thousand distinct CDR3 sequences, approximately 15% detected once. The sample was blood. The receptor source for this set is a woman younger than 35 with Graves' hyperthyroidism.

This clonotype has at least ten counts. J is TRBJ1-6 and V is TRBV5-1; maybe TRBD1 (5 bases). From germline, CDR1 is SGHRS and CDR2 YFSETQ. V was clipped by 4 bases and J by 7 bases, with 15 bases between them. CDR3 length equals 15 residues. Here the CDR3 reads CASSPTSQENSPLHF. In DNA form, the CDR3 reads TGCGCCAGCAGCCCCACATCACAGGAGAATTCACCCCTCCACTTT.

V and J are TRBV5-5 and TRBJ2-7; no clear D gene. The V gene's germline CDR1 is SGHKS and CDR2 YYEKEE (reference sequence). The length of the CDR3 is 15 residues. Trimming removed 3 bases at V and 5 bases at J, with 18 bases between. The CDR3 DNA follows: TGTGCCAGCAGCTCTGTACTCGGGTCGCGCGACGAGCAGTACGTC. This sequence encodes CASSSVLGSRDEQYV.

This clonotype was picked up a small number of times. This sequence joins TRBV27 and TRBJ1-1; 8 nucleotides match TRBD1. The V segment lost 8 bases and the J segment 0 bases; nucleotides outside the gene matches: 14. The CDR3 has 17 amino acids. From germline, CDR1 is MNHEY and CDR2 SMNVEV (reference sequence). The DNA for the CDR3 is TGTGCCAGCTCACCGACACAGGGGGTGGGTATGAACACTGAAGCTTTCTTT. Residues: CASSPTQGVGMNTEAFF.

Concerning this clonotype itself: This could be a read error, since a much larger clone is one nucleotide away. V is TRBV3-1 and J is TRBJ1-5; D perhaps matches TRBD1 (6 bases). Per the germline V gene, CDR1 is LGHDT and CDR2 is YNNKEL (reference sequence). The ends were cut back, 0 bases at V and 5 bases at J, with 17 bases in the middle. CDR3 size: 17 residues. The CDR3 is CASSQDGGSRSYQPQHF. The CDR3 DNA is TGTGCCAGCAGCCAAGATGGGGGCTCAAGGTCCTATCAGCCCCAGCATTTT.

This clonotype was observed at least ten times. V usage is TRBV11-3 and J usage is TRBJ1-2; no reliable D call. This CDR3 is built from 14 residues. The V and J ends lost 4 bases and 5 bases respectively, with 14 bases between them. Germline loops: CDR1 SGHNT, CDR2 YENEEA. CDR3 residues: CASSSLGPTYGYTF. The DNA of the CDR3 is TGTGCCAGCAGCTCCCTCGGACCGACTTATGGCTACACCTTC.

This clonotype appeared a single time. The J gene is TRBJ2-5, the V gene TRBV30; possibly TRBD1 or TRBD2 for D (5 bases each). This CDR3 is built from 16 residues. V dropped 0 bases and J dropped 5 bases, with 19 bases sitting between them. Germline lookup yields CDR1 GTSNPN and CDR2 SVGIG (reference sequence). CDR3 DNA sequence: TGTGCCTGGAGTGTACAGATTGGGGGAGTAGAGGAGACCCAGTACTTC. It translates to CAWSVQIGGVEETQYF.

This clonotype has ten or more counts. At one end the junction does not follow the germline gene, possibly because of a read error. This rearrangement joins TRBV6-1 to TRBJ2-5; TRBD2 might be the D (5 bases). CDR3 size: 16 residues. The germline CDR1 and CDR2 sequences are MNHNS and SASEGT. The CDR3 DNA follows: TGTGCCAGCAGTCTACTACCGGGAAAATACCAGGAGACCCAGTACTTC. This sequence encodes CASSLLPGKYQETQYF.

This clonotype was seen repeatedly, ten times or more. This sequence joins TRBV24-1 and TRBJ1-5, with TRBD1 matching 7 bases. Germline V gene lookup returns CDR1 KGHDR and CDR2 SFDVKD. Germline trimming cut 4 bases from V and 5 bases from J; bases unmatched to any gene: 1. The CDR3 extends over 13 amino acids. CDR3 coding DNA: TGTGCCACCAGTGACAGGGGGGATCAGCCCCAGCATTTT. Translating gives CATSDRGDQPQHF.

The rearrangement uses TRBV5-1 and TRBJ1-5, with 10 positions matching TRBD1. The CDR3 has 14 residues. J gave up 5 bases and V 4 bases, and 3 bases lay outside the gene matches. Looked up from germline, CDR1 is SGHRS and CDR2 is YFSETQ. CDR3 nucleotides: TGCGCCAGCAGCGGTGGACAGGGGGATCAGCCCCAGCATTTT. It yields the protein CASSGGQGDQPQHF.

This clonotype was picked up many times. The chain recombines TRBV9 with TRBJ1-4; no clear D. Trimming pared 3 bases from V and 9 bases from J, leaving 15 bases between. Germline V gene sequence: CDR1 SGDLS, CDR2 YYNGEE. This CDR3 spans 14 amino acids. The DNA of the CDR3 is TGTGCCAGCAGCGCCCAGTCGGTAGGCCAAAAACTGTTTTTT. As protein: CASSAQSVGQKLFF.

This clonotype was observed a few times. The chain carries TRBV19 and TRBJ2-5; 7 bases agree with TRBD2. Germline-derived CDR1 and CDR2 are LNHDA and SQIVND (reference sequence). The V segment lost 3 bases and the J segment 0 bases; nucleotides outside the gene matches: 10. The CDR3 is made up of 17 amino acids. The CDR3, as DNA: TGTGCCAGTAGTATTAGTCGGGGGGACCTGTACCAAGAGACCCAGTACTTC. It translates to CASSISRGDLYQETQYF.

This chain connects TRBV29-1 to TRBJ2-2; possibly TRBD1 for D (6 bases). The V gene's germline CDR1 is SQVTM and CDR2 ANQGSEA. The CDR3 totals 16 residues. Deletions cut 7 bases from V and 6 bases from J, with 24 bases between. Written as DNA, the CDR3 is TGCAGCGGTCTGACAAGGGGGAGTGATAGGGCCGGGGAGCTGTTTTTT. Translating gives CSGLTRGSDRAGELFF.

The chain carries TRBV4-2 and TRBJ2-1; 8 bases are a match to TRBD2. CDR1 is LGHNA and CDR2 is YNFKEQ in the germline V gene. The CDR3 has 16 residues. V gave up 1 base and J gave up 3 bases; unmatched junction bases: 5. The CDR3 DNA sequence: TGTGCCAGCAGCCAAGTGGATAGCGGGAACTACAATGAGCAGTTCTTC. Its protein product is CASSQVDSGNYNEQFF.

This clonotype has a count of ten or more. The J gene is TRBJ2-2, the V gene TRBV5-6; tentatively, D is TRBD2 (5 bases). The V end was cut by 2 bases, the J end by 3 bases, with 11 bases between. The CDR3 covers 15 residues. In germline, CDR1 is SGHDT, CDR2 YYEEEE. The CDR3 sequence: CASSFGSGYTGELFF. The CDR3 nucleotides are TGTGCCAGCAGCTTTGGGAGCGGTTACACCGGGGAGCTGTTTTTT. Full variable domain (rest looked up from reference TRBV5-6 and TRBJ2-2): DAGVTQSPTHLIKTRGQQVTLRCSPKSGHDTVSWYQQALGQGPQFIFQYYEEEERQRGNFPDRFSGHQFPNYSSELNVNALLLGDSALYLCASSFGSGYTGELFFGEGSRLTVL.

This clonotype was counted ten times or more. The chain employs TRBV12-5 and TRBJ2-7, with a possible D match to TRBD1 (5 bases). The CDR3 has 15 amino acids. Germline V gene sequence: CDR1 LGHNT, CDR2 FRNRAP. The ends were cut back, 7 bases at V and 3 bases at J, with 19 bases in the middle. As DNA, the CDR3 is TGTGCTAGTGCCCCCTTTGGACACGCTCTCTACGAGCAGTACGTC. This sequence encodes CASAPFGHALYEQYV.

In its sample, this clonotype was seen once. The chain joins TRBV27 to TRBJ2-1; 8 nucleotides agree with TRBD1. The CDR3 contains 13 residues. J was trimmed by 4 bases and V by 5 bases; bases with no gene match: 1. In germline, CDR1 is MNHEY, CDR2 SMNVEV (reference sequence). CDR3 residues: CASSGDRYNEQFF. The CDR3, as DNA: TGTGCCAGCAGTGGGGACAGGTACAATGAGCAGTTCTTC.